Below are 28 T cell receptor beta chains sequenced from a single sample in a study of B cell selection in AIRE deficiency. Assay used: immunoSEQ multiplex PCR; TCRdb lists only in-frame clones, some missing. The sample records 20,000 to 25,000 clones, around 90% being singletons. Regulatory T cells were sorted as CD4+CD25hiCD127low/negative cells. Material: CD4+CD25+ Tregs sorted from PBMCs. The receptors come from a human donor in good health.

The chain joins TRBV6-1 to TRBJ1-5; D is perhaps TRBD1 (5 bases). V was clipped by 6 bases and J by 2 bases, with 8 bases between them. CDR1 and CDR2 (germline): MNHNS, SASEGT. This CDR3 spans 13 amino acids. CDR3 loop: CASSRAGNQPQHF. DNA of the CDR3: TGTGCCAGCAGCAGGGCGGGCAATCAGCCCCAGCATTTT.

The chain is built from TRBV5-6 and TRBJ1-6, with 9 nucleotides matching TRBD1. The length of the CDR3 is 18 residues. V gave up 4 bases and J gave up 0 bases; unmatched junction bases: 8. Per the germline V gene, CDR1 is SGHDT and CDR2 is YYEEEE. CDR3: CASSRMDRGGSYNSPLHF. In DNA form, the CDR3 reads TGTGCCAGCAGCCGTATGGACAGGGGTGGCTCCTATAATTCACCCCTCCACTTT.

The chain joins TRBV18 to TRBJ2-1, with D maybe TRBD2 (6 bases). The V end lost 8 bases, the J end lost 6 bases, and 17 bases lay between the germline ends. The CDR3 contains 14 residues. Germline CDR1 KGHSH, CDR2 LQKENI. The CDR3 loop reads CASKGLEGVNEQFF. In DNA form, the CDR3 reads TGTGCCAGCAAGGGACTGGAAGGGGTCAATGAGCAGTTCTTC.

The gene calls are TRBV10-3 and TRBJ2-1; 9 bases map to TRBD2. V shed 7 bases, J shed 2 bases, and the junction held 3 bases outside the gene matches. CDR1 is ENHRY and CDR2 is SYGVKD in the germline V gene. There are 14 residues in the CDR3. CDR3 sequence: CAIMGGGAYNEQFF. The CDR3 bases are TGTGCCATCATGGGCGGGGGGGCCTACAATGAGCAGTTCTTC.

The chain links TRBV28 to TRBJ2-3, with unresolved D. Trimming stripped 3 bases from V and 1 base from J, with 8 bases between. CDR3 length: 14 amino acids. Germline V gene data show CDR1 as MDHEN and CDR2 as SYDVKM. CDR3 in DNA: TGTGCCAGCAGTTTCCCCCCCCGCACAGATACGCAGTATTTT. It specifies CASSFPPRTDTQYF.

A single count supports this clone. The gene calls are TRBV7-2 and TRBJ1-6; D is unclear. The V end lost 4 bases, the J end lost 0 bases, and 7 bases lay between the germline ends. This CDR3 contains 15 residues. Per germline, CDR1 SGHTA and CDR2 FQGNSA. CDR3 in amino acids: CASSSRDSYNSPLHF. The CDR3 DNA reads as TGTGCCAGCAGCTCCCGGGACTCCTATAATTCACCCCTCCACTTT.

This clone was observed once. J is TRBJ1-2 and V is TRBV5-1; 8 nucleotides line up with TRBD1. Germline V gene data show CDR1 as SGHRS and CDR2 as YFSETQ. Unmatched junction bases numbered 9, after V lost 4 bases and J lost 10 bases. The CDR3 totals 13 residues. The CDR3 loop reads CASSADRGGVYTF. For the CDR3, the DNA is TGCGCCAGCAGCGCCGACAGGGGAGGAGTCTACACCTTC.

The CDR3 sequence: CASSPLGDSYEQYF. The CDR3 DNA follows: TGTGCCAGCAGCCCCCTGGGGGACTCCTACGAGCAGTACTTC. The J gene is TRBJ2-7, the V gene TRBV5-3; D tentatively fits TRBD1 or TRBD2 (5 bases each). TRBV5-3 is an open reading frame whose function is uncertain. Trimming took 8 bases from V and 0 from J, leaving 15 bases between them. CDR3 size: 14 residues.

This chain uses TRBV7-9 with TRBJ1-5; TRBD1 might be the D (6 bases). Germline V gene data show CDR1 as SEHNR and CDR2 as FQNEAQ (reference sequence). Between the trimmed V and J ends, which lost 5 bases and 3 bases, there was a span of 14 bases. This CDR3 has 15 residues. In DNA, the CDR3 is TGTGCCAGCAGCCGCAGGGGAGGGTTCAATCAGCCCCAGCATTTT. Translating it yields CASSRRGGFNQPQHF. The variable domain in full, with the rest retrieved from reference TRBV7-9 and TRBJ1-5, is DTGVSQNPRHKITKRGQNVTFRCDPISEHNRLYWYRQTLGQGPEFLTYFQNEAQLEKSRLLSDRFSAERPKGSFSTLEIQRTEQGDSAMYLCASSRRGGFNQPQHFGDGTRLSIL.

The J gene is TRBJ2-3, the V gene TRBV6-5; maybe TRBD1 (5 bases). The CDR3 covers 10 residues. CDR1 is MNHEY, CDR2 SVGAGI, per germline. V lost 8 bases to trimming and J lost 15 bases, with 15 bases between them. The CDR3 DNA follows: TGTGCCAGCTCTTCAGACAGATTATATTTT. The encoded protein is CASSSDRLYF.

The rearrangement joins TRBV10-3 to TRBJ1-4; 7 bases align to TRBD1. After removal of 10 bases from V and 0 bases from J, the junction contained 5 bases not matched to a gene. The CDR3 length is 14 residues. The germline V gene encodes CDR1 ENHRY and CDR2 SYGVKD. As DNA, the CDR3 is TGTGCCAGCAGCCAGGGGGCAACTAATGAAAAACTGTTTTTT. Translated: CASSQGATNEKLFF.

V gene TRBV5-6 combines with J gene TRBJ2-5, with 9 bases lining up with TRBD2. The CDR3 is made up of 16 amino acids. The germline CDR1 and CDR2 sequences are SGHDT and YYEEEE. Unmatched junction bases numbered 8, after V lost 0 bases and J lost 5 bases. This CDR3 is CASSLAGRGGSETQYF. The CDR3 nucleotides read TGTGCCAGCAGCTTGGCCGGGCGGGGGGGCAGTGAGACCCAGTACTTC.

This clone was counted only a few times. The rearrangement links TRBV2 to TRBJ2-2, with D unresolved. Germline assignment: CDR1 SNHLY and CDR2 FYNNEI. V lost 4 bases to trimming and J lost 5 bases, with 5 bases between them. This CDR3 comprises 12 residues. DNA for the CDR3: TGTGCCAGCAGTGGGGGAACCGGGGAGCTGTTTTTT. Translating it yields CASSGGTGELFF.

V gene TRBV5-1 combines with J gene TRBJ1-4; D might be TRBD1 (6 bases). The CDR3 covers 14 residues. Trimming stripped 1 base from V and 5 bases from J, with 9 bases between. Germline loops: CDR1 SGHRS, CDR2 YFSETQ. This CDR3 is CASSLRTANEKLFF. Here the CDR3 DNA reads TGCGCCAGCAGCTTGAGGACAGCGAATGAAAAACTGTTTTTT.

The chain carries TRBV29-1 and TRBJ2-5; TRBD1 is a possible D gene (7 bases). This CDR3 comprises 13 residues. V was shortened by 4 bases and J by 4 bases, with 13 bases between the two germline ends. Germline assignment: CDR1 SQVTM and CDR2 ANQGSEA. The CDR3 is CSVVRQGGETQYF. The CDR3 coding sequence is TGCAGCGTTGTGCGTCAGGGGGGAGAGACCCAGTACTTC. Filled out from reference TRBV29-1 and TRBJ2-5, the complete variable domain reads SAVISQKPSRDICQRGTSLTIQCQVDSQVTMMFWYRQQPGQSLTLIATANQGSEATYESGFVIDKFPISRPNLTFSTLTVSNMSPEDSSIYLCSVVRQGGETQYFGPGTRLLVL.

The CDR3 DNA follows: TGTGCCAGCAACAGGGGTGCTGGAAACACCATATATTTT. This sequence encodes CASNRGAGNTIYF. The V and J genes are TRBV6-1 and TRBJ1-3; 7 bases are shared with TRBD1. This CDR3 spans 13 amino acids. V lost 7 bases to trimming and J lost 2 bases; unmatched junction nucleotides: 2. Germline values: CDR1 MNHNS, CDR2 SASEGT.

The chain carries TRBV30 and TRBJ2-2, with D perhaps TRBD2 (7 bases). Trimming removed 3 bases at V and 6 bases at J, with 8 bases between. Germline CDR1 reads GTSNPN; CDR2 reads SVGIG (reference sequence). This CDR3 has 12 amino acids. CDR3 region: CAWRGGPGELFF. CDR3 bases: TGTGCCTGGAGGGGGGGGCCCGGGGAGCTGTTTTTT.

V is TRBV2 and J is TRBJ2-7; no clear D gene. Per germline, CDR1 SNHLY and CDR2 FYNNEI. This CDR3 has 15 residues. Trimming removed 7 bases from V and 2 bases from J, with 18 bases in between. The CDR3 sequence: CASKIRLGLPYEQYF. CDR3 DNA: TGTGCCAGCAAAATTCGGCTGGGCCTCCCCTACGAGCAGTACTTC.

The chain has TRBV6-6 and TRBJ2-5, with unresolved D. The CDR3 extends over 11 amino acids. Germline V gene sequence: CDR1 MNHNY, CDR2 SVGAGI (reference sequence). V lost 6 bases, J lost 5 bases, and 7 bases lay in between. The CDR3 DNA sequence: TGTGCCAGCAGCGGTCGGGAGACCCAGTACTTC. Its protein product is CASSGRETQYF.

V is TRBV5-1 and J is TRBJ2-3; D gene unclear. CDR1 is SGHRS, CDR2 YFSETQ, per germline. This CDR3 has 11 residues. V gave up 0 bases and J gave up 15 bases, with 11 bases separating them. CDR3 nucleotides: TGCGCCAGCAGCTTGGGGGCCCTACGATATTTT. Its protein is CASSLGALRYF.

The chain combines TRBV6-5 with TRBJ1-4; D is undetermined. V lost 5 bases and J 8 bases, leaving 15 bases between the germline ends. Germline V gene data show CDR1 as MNHEY and CDR2 as SVGAGI. This CDR3 spans 14 amino acids. CDR3 protein: CASSRSVTSEKLFF. In DNA form, the CDR3 reads TGTGCCAGCAGTCGGTCAGTTACCTCCGAAAAACTGTTTTTT.

This clone occurred once. The J gene is TRBJ2-3, the V gene TRBV10-3; D gene ambiguous. Trimming pared 0 bases from V and 0 bases from J, leaving 10 bases between. CDR3 length equals 16 residues. The germline gives CDR1 ENHRY, CDR2 SYGVKD. The CDR3 DNA reads TGTGCCATCAGTGAGTCCCTTGCGATGAGCACAGATACGCAGTATTTT. Residues: CAISESLAMSTDTQYF.

The V gene is TRBV5-1, the J gene TRBJ1-4, with D hard to call. This CDR3 spans 13 amino acids. V was pared by 0 bases and J by 7 bases, with 7 bases between. Looked up from germline, CDR1 is SGHRS and CDR2 is YFSETQ. The CDR3 DNA sequence: TGCGCCAGCAGCTTGGACTGGAGTGAAAAACTGTTTTTT. Protein: CASSLDWSEKLFF. Drawing the rest from reference TRBV5-1 and TRBJ1-4, the complete variable domain is KAGVTQTPRYLIKTRGQQVTLSCSPISGHRSVSWYQQTPGQGLQFLFEYFSETQRNKGNFPGRFSGRQFSNSRSEMNVSTLELGDSALYLCASSLDWSEKLFFGSGTQLSVL.

The V call is TRBV7-2, the J call TRBJ1-1; 7 bases agree with TRBD1. Germline-derived CDR1 and CDR2 are SGHTA and FQGNSA. Trimming cost V 5 bases and J 4 bases; bases outside gene matches: 10. CDR3 size: 15 residues. The CDR3 nucleotides are TGTGCCAGCAGCCGGGGGCGACAGGGCGGCACTGAAGCTTTCTTT. Protein product: CASSRGRQGGTEAFF.

J is TRBJ1-5 and V is TRBV10-1; D is perhaps TRBD1 (5 bases). The V end lost 9 bases, the J end lost 2 bases, and 11 bases lay between the germline ends. CDR3 length: 13 amino acids. Germline loops: CDR1 WNHNN, CDR2 SYGVQD (reference sequence). Here the CDR3 reads CARGRGGNQPQHF. In DNA form, the CDR3 reads TGCGCCAGGGGGCGGGGGGGCAATCAGCCCCAGCATTTT.

V and J are TRBV18 and TRBJ2-1, with TRBD1 as a possible D gene (5 bases). The V end was cut by 4 bases, the J end by 4 bases, with 11 bases between. This CDR3 is 14 amino acids long. Per germline, CDR1 KGHSH and CDR2 LQKENI. CDR3 DNA sequence: TGTGCCAGCTCACGAGGCAGGGATTACAATGAGCAGTTCTTC. Translating it yields CASSRGRDYNEQFF.

The rearrangement links TRBV18 to TRBJ1-3; no clear D gene. Germline CDR1 KGHSH, CDR2 LQKENI. The CDR3 contains 16 residues. The ends were cut back, 3 bases at V and 0 bases at J, with 12 bases in the middle. CDR3 bases: TGTGCCAGCTCACCCGCCGGGTCAGGCTCTGGAAACACCATATATTTT. It translates to CASSPAGSGSGNTIYF.

This clone was found once. The V gene is TRBV7-2, the J gene TRBJ2-5; D gene ambiguous. V was trimmed by 6 bases and J by 8 bases, leaving 16 bases between them. The germline gives CDR1 SGHTA, CDR2 FQGNSA. The CDR3 runs 13 residues. CDR3 in amino acids: CASRSPVPSTQYF. CDR3 DNA: TGTGCCAGCAGGTCCCCGGTCCCGTCAACCCAGTACTTC.